This T cell receptor (beta chain) is from a study of shared clonotypes between healthy human individuals. Germline V gives CDR1 MNHNY, CDR2 SVGAGI (reference sequence). The CDR3 length is 14 residues. V dropped 6 bases and J dropped 0 bases, with 11 bases sitting between them. Clones were sequenced by immunoSEQ multiplex PCR, and TCRdb holds only the in-frame ones, with some missing. The top ten clones hold over 0.12% of a sample with a few million clones, around 94% of them seen once. This sequence originates from a man between 18 and 35 years old in good health. The source material was naive CD4+ T cells sorted from blood. The subset is: CD45RA+ positively selected. The chain uses TRBV6-6 and TRBJ1-2; D is unresolved. In nucleotides, the CDR3 is TGTGCCAGCAGCGTGGACGCGACTAACTATGGCTACACCTTC. This sequence encodes CASSVDATNYGYTF.